The 3 T cell receptor beta chains given below trace back to one sample, sequenced in a study of shared clonotypes between healthy human individuals. Libraries were prepared by immunoSEQ multiplex PCR; TCRdb keeps only in-frame clonotypes and omits some of them. This table has 2 million to 2.5 million clones, 90% to 95% appearing once. Naive CD8 isolation took CD45RO-negative cells positively selected for CCR7 and excluded terminally differentiated effector memory CD45RA+ cells. The sequencing sample was made of naive CD8+ T cells from PBMCs. These receptors were collected from a man between 18 and 29 years old in good health. Some clones in this sample may be carry-over from other donors' samples.

J is TRBJ2-7 and V is TRBV19, with TRBD2 identical over 13 bases. Germline V gene lookup returns CDR1 LNHDA and CDR2 SQIVND (reference sequence). CDR3 length: 16 amino acids. The trim removed 5 bases at V and 3 bases at J, leaving 7 bases unmatched. The CDR3 DNA reads TGTGCCAGTAGTTTCCGGACTAGCGGGGGAGACTACGAGCAGTACTTC. Protein product: CASSFRTSGGDYEQYF. Complete variable domain (other parts from reference TRBV19 and TRBJ2-7): DGGITQSPKYLFRKEGQNVTLSCEQNLNHDAMYWYRQDPGQGLRLIYYSQIVNDFQKGDIAEGYSVSREKKESFPLTVTSAQKNPTAFYLCASSFRTSGGDYEQYFGPGTRLTVT.

The V call is TRBV21-1, the J call TRBJ2-3; the table assigns TRBD2, which was not confirmed against the DNA. TRBV21-1 is reported as a pseudogene. The CDR3 is made up of 16 amino acids. CDR3 loop: CASTALSGKYTDTQYF. In DNA form, the CDR3 reads TGTGCCAGCACCGCCCTTAGCGGGAAATACACAGATACGCAGTATTTT.

On this clone: Other DNA sequences in the sample encode the same CDR3. This chain connects TRBV10-3 to TRBJ1-4; weak D call: TRBD1 (5 bases). Germline assignment: CDR1 ENHRY and CDR2 SYGVKD. V was shortened by 3 bases and J by 0 bases, with 8 bases between the two germline ends. The CDR3 has 15 residues. CDR3 nucleotide sequence: TGTGCCATCAGTGAACGAGGGGCAACTAATGAAAAACTGTTTTTT. This encodes CAISERGATNEKLFF.